The 9 T cell receptor beta chains listed next were all sequenced from one sample in a study of beta chain features in type 1 diabetes. Investigators reverse transcribed all isolated RNA, so they sequenced expressed TCRB transcripts. Clones were read by immunoSEQ multiplex PCR, and TCRdb kept only the in-frame ones, dropping some. The sample records roughly 500,000 clones, around 30% being singletons. Sequenced material: naive CD4+ T cells from blood. The receptors come from a man aged 18-30 years in good health.

The rearrangement links TRBV9 to TRBJ1-2, with D unclear. Looked up from germline, CDR1 is SGDLS and CDR2 is YYNGEE. The CDR3 contains 10 residues. V lost 7 bases and J lost 6, with 7 bases in between. The CDR3 is CASRSDGYTF. DNA for the CDR3: TGTGCCAGCCGGTCGGATGGCTACACCTTC.

This clone turned up a few times. The genes are TRBV2 and TRBJ2-3; D gene ambiguous. This CDR3 spans 12 amino acids. The V end was cut by 6 bases, the J end by 5 bases, with 9 bases between. Germline V gene sequence: CDR1 SNHLY, CDR2 FYNNEI. DNA for the CDR3: TGTGCCAGCAGCGGGTACTTAGATACGCAGTATTTT. Its protein product is CASSGYLDTQYF.

The chain couples TRBV9 to TRBJ2-7, with 7 bases identical to TRBD2. J gave up 4 bases and V 0 bases, and 4 bases lay outside the gene matches. The germline V gene encodes CDR1 SGDLS and CDR2 YYNGEE. This CDR3 comprises 14 residues. For the CDR3, the DNA is TGTGCCAGCAGCGTAGATTCTAGCGGATACGAGCAGTACTTC. As protein: CASSVDSSGYEQYF. Looking up the rest from reference TRBV9 and TRBJ2-7 gives the full variable domain: DSGVTQTPKHLITATGQRVTLRCSPRSGDLSVYWYQQSLDQGLQFLIQYYNGEERAKGNILERFSAQQFPDLHSELNLSSLELGDSALYFCASSVDSSGYEQYFGPGTRLTVT.

This clone was counted a few times. The gene calls are TRBV5-4 and TRBJ2-3; D gene uncertain. Germline CDR1 reads SGHNT; CDR2 reads YYREEE (reference sequence). Trimming took off 4 bases at V and 2 bases at J, with 11 bases between the two ends. The CDR3 has 14 residues. The CDR3: CASSLGLSTDTQYF. The CDR3 DNA follows: TGTGCCAGCAGCCTCGGGCTATCCACAGATACGCAGTATTTT.

The genes are TRBV30 and TRBJ1-5, with D hard to call. V lost 1 base to trimming and J lost 5 bases, with 6 bases between them. CDR1 is GTSNPN, CDR2 SVGIG, per germline (reference sequence). This CDR3 is 12 amino acids long. This CDR3 reads CAWSGDHQPQHF. The CDR3 DNA sequence: TGTGCCTGGAGTGGGGATCATCAGCCCCAGCATTTT.

This chain joins TRBV14 and TRBJ2-7, with a weak D call TRBD2 (5 bases). The CDR3 is made up of 13 amino acids. Trimming cost V 2 bases and J 1 base, with 6 bases left between them. Germline V gives CDR1 SGHDN, CDR2 FVKESK. CDR3 nucleotide sequence: TGTGCCAGCAGCCAAAGCGGTTCCTACGAGCAGTACTTC. It codes for CASSQSGSYEQYF.

The gene calls are TRBV9 and TRBJ1-4, with 10 bases aligning to TRBD1. The CDR3 runs to 14 residues. The V gene's germline CDR1 is SGDLS and CDR2 YYNGEE. V shed 3 bases, J shed 8 bases, and the junction held 4 bases outside the gene matches. CDR3 sequence (DNA): TGTGCCAGCAGCGAGACAGGGGGCAACGAAAAACTGTTTTTT. It translates to CASSETGGNEKLFF. The full variable domain, with the rest looked up from reference TRBV9 and TRBJ1-4, is DSGVTQTPKHLITATGQRVTLRCSPRSGDLSVYWYQQSLDQGLQFLIQYYNGEERAKGNILERFSAQQFPDLHSELNLSSLELGDSALYFCASSETGGNEKLFFGSGTQLSVL.

V usage is TRBV4-2 and J usage is TRBJ2-3, with D tentatively TRBD1 (5 bases). Germline CDR1 reads LGHNA; CDR2 reads YNFKEQ. V shed 5 bases and J shed 0 bases, with 15 bases lying between them. The CDR3 spans 16 residues. CDR3 coding DNA: TGTGCCAGCAGCAGAGGAAGACAGCCCAGCACAGATACGCAGTATTTT. It codes for CASSRGRQPSTDTQYF.

CDR3 nucleotide sequence: TGTGCCAGCAGAGAAGGGGCAGGGGTTCCCTCTGGGGCCAACGTCCTGACTTTC. Its protein product is CASREGAGVPSGANVLTF. The chain couples TRBV7-9 to TRBJ2-6, with D perhaps matching TRBD1 (6 bases). The CDR3 is made up of 18 amino acids. The ends were cut back, 6 bases at V and 0 bases at J, with 18 bases in the middle. Germline values: CDR1 SEHNR, CDR2 FQNEAQ (reference sequence).